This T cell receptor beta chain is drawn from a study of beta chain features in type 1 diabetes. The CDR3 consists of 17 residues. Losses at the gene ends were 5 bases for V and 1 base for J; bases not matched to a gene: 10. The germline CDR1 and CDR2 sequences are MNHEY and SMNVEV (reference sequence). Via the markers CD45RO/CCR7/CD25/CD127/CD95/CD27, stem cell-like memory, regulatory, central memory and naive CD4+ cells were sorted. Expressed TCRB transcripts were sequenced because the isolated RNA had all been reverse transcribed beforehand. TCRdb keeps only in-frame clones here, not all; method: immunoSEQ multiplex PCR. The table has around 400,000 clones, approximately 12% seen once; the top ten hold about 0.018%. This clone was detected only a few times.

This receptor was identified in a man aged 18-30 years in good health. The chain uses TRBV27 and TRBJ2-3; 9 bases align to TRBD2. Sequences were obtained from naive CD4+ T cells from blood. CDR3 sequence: CASSASSIAGGTDTQYF. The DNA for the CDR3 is TGTGCCAGCAGTGCCTCCTCCATAGCGGGGGGCACAGATACGCAGTATTTT.